These T cell receptor beta chains were read from a single sample in a study of blood T cell repertoires in COVID-19. The protocol was immunoSEQ multiplex PCR, while the TCRdb copy is restricted to in-frame clones and leaves out a portion. The sample lists approximately 90,000 clones; more than 65% were seen once. The specimen was peripheral blood. Source of these receptors: an older man with COVID-19, enrolled during active disease. Both conserved end residues are part of each CDR3. A D gene is named only where the DNA matches it firmly. The size field is filled for only some rows; it gives once, few, many or a size class.

V gene,clone size,D gene,J gene,CDR3 protein,CDR3 DNA
TRBV2,.,.,TRBJ1-4,CASSRRIGLTATNEKLFF,TGTGCCAGCAGCCGAAGGATAGGGTTGACAGCAACTAATGAAAAACTGTTTTTT
TRBV19,.,TRBD1,TRBJ2-1,CASVRTGDRGEQFF,TGTGCCAGTGTGAGGACAGGGGACAGGGGTGAGCAGTTCTTC
TRBV10-1,.,TRBD2,TRBJ2-1,CASSWGLAGGIYNRSYNEQFF,TGCGCCAGCAGCTGGGGACTAGCGGGGGGGATATACAACCGCTCCTACAATGAGCAGTTCTTC
TRBV3-1/TRBV3-2,.,TRBD1,TRBJ2-7,CASSLGTGGNYEQYF,TGTGCCAGCAGCCTTGGGACAGGGGGCAACTACGAGCAGTACTTC
TRBV9,.,.,TRBJ1-4,CASSVGGQVIEKLFF,TGTGCCAGCAGCGTAGGGGGCCAGGTTATAGAAAAACTGTTTTTT
TRBV6-5,.,.,TRBJ1-2,CASSYSGRATNYGYTF,TGTGCCAGCAGTTACTCGGGCAGAGCAACTAACTATGGCTACACCTTC
TRBV30,.,.,TRBJ1-6,CAWSPGNSPLHF,TGTGCCTGGAGTCCGGGAAATTCACCCCTCCACTTT
TRBV9,.,.,TRBJ2-7,CASSPFSGARDEQYF,TGTGCCAGCAGCCCTTTCTCCGGTGCGCGGGACGAGCAGTACTTC
TRBV18,.,.,TRBJ2-3,CASSRYIQGGSTDTQYF,TGTGCCAGCTCACGATACATACAGGGTGGGAGCACAGATACGCAGTATTTT
TRBV13,.,.,TRBJ2-7,CASSFGRQVVYF,TGTGCCAGCAGCTTTGGTCGGCAGGTTGTATACTTC
TRBV5-1,medium-sized,.,TRBJ2-7,CASSLGDRNEQYF,TGCGCCAGCAGCTTGGGCGACAGAAACGAGCAGTACTTC
TRBV12-3/TRBV12-4,.,.,TRBJ1-1,CASSLEESEAFF,TGTGCCAGCAGTTTAGAGGAGTCTGAAGCTTTCTTT
TRBV20-1,.,TRBD1,TRBJ2-7,CSASDRVYEQYF,TGCAGTGCTAGTGACAGGGTCTACGAGCAGTACTTC
TRBV30,.,TRBD2,TRBJ2-1,CAWNGGGQQFF,TGTGCCTGGAACGGGGGAGGGCAACAGTTCTTC
TRBV6-2/TRBV6-3,.,.,TRBJ2-7,CASSRDNYEQYF,TGTGCCAGCAGTAGGGACAACTACGAGCAGTACTTC
TRBV5-6,.,TRBD1,TRBJ1-2,CASSLVGTDYGYTF,TGTGCCAGCAGCTTGGTCGGGACAGACTATGGCTACACCTTC
TRBV19,many,.,TRBJ2-1,CASSITGGNEQFF,TGTGCCAGTAGTATCACAGGAGGGAATGAGCAGTTCTTC
TRBV5-1,.,TRBD1,TRBJ2-5,CASSLAVSAGGGETQYF,TGCGCCAGCAGCTTGGCTGTCTCCGCAGGGGGCGGGGAGACCCAGTACTTC
TRBV10-3,.,TRBD2,TRBJ2-2,CATHSSGGRNTGELFF,TGTGCCACACATTCTAGCGGGGGACGGAACACCGGGGAGCTGTTTTTT
TRBV6-5,once,.,TRBJ1-4,CASYQGSEYEKLFF,TGTGCCAGTTATCAGGGGAGTGAATACGAAAAACTGTTTTTT
TRBV7-2,few,TRBD1,TRBJ2-4,CASSRWDREGNIQYF,TGTGCCAGCAGCCGCTGGGACAGGGAGGGGAACATTCAGTACTTC
TRBV6-1,.,TRBD1,TRBJ1-1,CASSGPTGGRFDTEAFF,TGTGCCAGCAGTGGTCCTACAGGGGGGAGGTTCGACACTGAAGCTTTCTTT
TRBV7-2,.,.,TRBJ1-3,CASRGGPSGNTIYF,TGTGCCAGCCGCGGGGGGCCCTCTGGAAACACCATATATTTT
TRBV6-5,many,.,TRBJ1-1,CASSYGGAPEAFF,TGTGCCAGCAGTTATGGTGGGGCCCCTGAAGCTTTCTTT
TRBV5-1,once,TRBD2,TRBJ2-3,CASSLNGGDTDTQYF,TGCGCCAGCAGCTTAAACGGGGGGGACACAGATACGCAGTATTTT
TRBV11-3,.,TRBD2,TRBJ2-3,CASSPQGSGVADTQYF,TGTGCCAGCAGCCCTCAAGGTAGCGGGGTGGCAGATACGCAGTATTTT
TRBV6-5,.,.,TRBJ1-5,CASTSGTNYQPQHF,TGTGCCAGCACCTCAGGGACAAACTATCAGCCCCAGCATTTT
TRBV19,few,.,TRBJ2-3,CASSLWGQSTDTQYF,TGTGCCAGTAGTTTGTGGGGGCAGAGCACAGATACGCAGTATTTT
TRBV10-3,.,TRBD1,TRBJ1-2,CAIRGTGETYGYTF,TGTGCCATCAGAGGGACAGGGGAAACATATGGCTACACCTTC
TRBV6-2/TRBV6-3,.,.,TRBJ1-4,CASSWTTRDEKLFF,TGTGCCAGCAGTTGGACTACACGGGATGAAAAACTGTTTTTT
TRBV5-1,.,.,TRBJ2-7,CASSLGQASDPYEQYF,TGCGCCAGCAGCTTGGGCCAAGCCTCTGATCCCTACGAGCAGTACTTC
TRBV7-2,.,.,TRBJ2-1,CASSSVGISNEQFF,TGTGCCAGCAGCTCTGTCGGGATCAGCAATGAGCAGTTCTTC
TRBV6-2/TRBV6-3,few,.,TRBJ2-1,CASSSHLISNEQFF,TGTGCCAGCAGTTCCCACCTGATTAGCAATGAGCAGTTCTTC
TRBV5-1,.,.,TRBJ2-5,CASSLARQETQYF,TGCGCCAGCAGCTTGGCCAGGCAAGAGACCCAGTACTTC
TRBV11-3,.,.,TRBJ2-3,CASSLRGASTDTQYF,TGTGCCAGCAGTTTGCGAGGTGCTAGCACAGATACGCAGTATTTT
TRBV19,.,TRBD1,TRBJ1-1,CASSDRAYTEAFF,TGTGCCAGTAGTGACAGGGCGTACACTGAAGCTTTCTTT
TRBV7-9,.,.,TRBJ2-1,CASSVPGEQFF,TGTGCCAGCAGCGTACCGGGAGAGCAGTTCTTC
TRBV7-2,.,.,TRBJ1-3,CASSFRGSSGNTIYF,TGTGCCAGCAGCTTTAGGGGCAGCTCTGGAAACACCATATATTTT
TRBV7-8,.,.,TRBJ1-6,CASSLERAYNSPLHF,TGTGCCAGCAGCTTAGAACGGGCCTATAATTCACCCCTCCACTTT
TRBV30,.,.,TRBJ1-2,CAWLDGQSWSYGYTF,TGTGCCTGGCTGGACGGACAGTCATGGAGCTATGGCTACACCTTC
TRBV7-2,few,.,TRBJ2-6,CASSPQGFGANVLTF,TGTGCCAGCAGCCCTCAGGGGTTCGGGGCCAACGTCCTGACTTTC
TRBV9,.,.,TRBJ2-1,CASSVQWGGINEQFF,TGTGCCAGCAGCGTACAGTGGGGGGGCATCAATGAGCAGTTCTTC
TRBV29-1,.,.,TRBJ2-1,CSAEGGVGAYNEQFF,TGCAGCGCCGAAGGGGGGGTTGGGGCCTACAATGAGCAGTTCTTC
TRBV5-1,.,.,TRBJ1-1,CASSSDGSGMNTEAFF,TGCGCCAGCAGCTCGGACGGGAGTGGGATGAACACTGAAGCTTTCTTT
TRBV6-5,.,TRBD2,TRBJ2-1,CASSLGTSYRNEQFF,TGTGCCAGCTCCCTTGGGACTAGCTACCGCAATGAGCAGTTCTTC
TRBV19,.,.,TRBJ2-3,CASSKDSADTQYF,TGTGCCAGTAGTAAGGACTCGGCAGATACGCAGTATTTT
TRBV12-5,.,.,TRBJ1-1,CASVNREGLSTEAFF,TGTGCTAGTGTCAACCGGGAGGGATTGTCCACTGAAGCTTTCTTT
TRBV30,.,.,TRBJ1-4,CAWKGLNEKLFF,TGTGCCTGGAAAGGACTAAATGAAAAACTGTTTTTT
TRBV20-1,.,.,TRBJ2-1,CSAYSINEQFF,TGCAGTGCCTACAGCATAAATGAGCAGTTCTTC
TRBV5-8,.,.,TRBJ2-5,CASSPGVQETQYF,TGTGCCAGCAGCCCGGGGGTACAAGAGACCCAGTACTTC
TRBV9,.,TRBD1,TRBJ1-1,CASSPDRAAVTEAFF,TGTGCCAGCAGCCCAGACAGGGCCGCGGTCACTGAAGCTTTCTTT